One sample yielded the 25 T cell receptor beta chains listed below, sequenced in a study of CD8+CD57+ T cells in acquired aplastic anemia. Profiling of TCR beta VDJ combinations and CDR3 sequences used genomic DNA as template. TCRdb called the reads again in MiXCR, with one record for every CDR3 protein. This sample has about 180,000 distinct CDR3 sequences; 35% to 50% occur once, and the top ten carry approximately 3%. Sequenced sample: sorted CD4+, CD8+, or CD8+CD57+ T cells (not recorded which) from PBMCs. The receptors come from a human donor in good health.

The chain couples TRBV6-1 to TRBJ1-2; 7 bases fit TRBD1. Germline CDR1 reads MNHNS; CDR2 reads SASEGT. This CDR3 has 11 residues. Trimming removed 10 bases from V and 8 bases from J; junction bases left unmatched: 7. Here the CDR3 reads CAIRQGGGYTF. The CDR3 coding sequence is TGTGCCATCCGACAGGGCGGGGGCTACACCTTC.

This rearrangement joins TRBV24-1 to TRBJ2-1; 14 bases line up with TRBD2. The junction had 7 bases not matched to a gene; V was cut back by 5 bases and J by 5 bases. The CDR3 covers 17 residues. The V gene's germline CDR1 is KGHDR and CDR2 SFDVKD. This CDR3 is CATSGGGTSGRDNEQFF. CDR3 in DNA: TGTGCCACCAGTGGCGGGGGGACTAGCGGGAGAGACAATGAGCAGTTCTTC.

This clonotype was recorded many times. The CDR3 is CSARYTSGATYEQYF. For the CDR3, the DNA is TGCAGTGCTAGGTATACTAGCGGGGCTACCTACGAGCAGTACTTC. The chain joins TRBV20-1 to TRBJ2-7; TRBD2 matches at 10 bases. The CDR3 spans 15 residues. The junction had 7 bases not matched to a gene; V was cut back by 3 bases and J by 2 bases. The V gene's germline CDR1 is DFQATT and CDR2 SNEGSKA (reference sequence).

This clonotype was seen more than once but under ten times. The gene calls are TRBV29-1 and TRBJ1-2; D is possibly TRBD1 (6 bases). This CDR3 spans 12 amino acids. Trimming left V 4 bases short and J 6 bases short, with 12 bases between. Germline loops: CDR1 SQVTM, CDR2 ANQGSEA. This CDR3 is CSVAEQGNGYTF. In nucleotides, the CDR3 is TGCAGCGTTGCGGAACAGGGAAATGGCTACACCTTC.

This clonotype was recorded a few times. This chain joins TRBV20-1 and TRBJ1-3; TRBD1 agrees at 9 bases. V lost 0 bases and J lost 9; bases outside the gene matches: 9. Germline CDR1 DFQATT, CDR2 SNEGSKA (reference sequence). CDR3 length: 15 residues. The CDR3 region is CSARDRDRAASTIYF. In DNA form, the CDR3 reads TGCAGTGCTAGAGATCGGGACAGGGCCGCAAGCACCATATATTTT.

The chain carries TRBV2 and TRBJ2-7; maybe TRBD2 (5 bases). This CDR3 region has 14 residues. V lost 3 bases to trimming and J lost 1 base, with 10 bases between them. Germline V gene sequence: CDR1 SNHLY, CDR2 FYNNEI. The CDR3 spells CASSDWSGSYEQYF. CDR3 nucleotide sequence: TGTGCCAGCAGTGACTGGAGCGGTTCCTACGAGCAGTACTTC.

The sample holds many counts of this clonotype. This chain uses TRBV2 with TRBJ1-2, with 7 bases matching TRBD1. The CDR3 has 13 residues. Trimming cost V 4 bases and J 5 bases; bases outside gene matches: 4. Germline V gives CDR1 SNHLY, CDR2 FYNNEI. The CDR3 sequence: CASSGQGSYGYTF. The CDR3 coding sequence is TGTGCCAGCAGTGGACAGGGCTCTTATGGCTACACCTTC.

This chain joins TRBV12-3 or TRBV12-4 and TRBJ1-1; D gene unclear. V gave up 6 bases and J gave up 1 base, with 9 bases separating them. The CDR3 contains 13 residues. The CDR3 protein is CASSPRSNTEAFF. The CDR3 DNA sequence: TGTGCCAGCAGCCCGCGGTCGAACACTGAAGCTTTCTTT.

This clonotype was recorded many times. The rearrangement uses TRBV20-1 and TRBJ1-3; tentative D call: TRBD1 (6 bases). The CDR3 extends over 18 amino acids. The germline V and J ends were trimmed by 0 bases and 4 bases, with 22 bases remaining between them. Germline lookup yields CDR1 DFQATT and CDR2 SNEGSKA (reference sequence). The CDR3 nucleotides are TGCAGTGCTAGAGATTCCAAGGTTCCAACAGGGAAGGGAAACACCATATATTTT. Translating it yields CSARDSKVPTGKGNTIYF.

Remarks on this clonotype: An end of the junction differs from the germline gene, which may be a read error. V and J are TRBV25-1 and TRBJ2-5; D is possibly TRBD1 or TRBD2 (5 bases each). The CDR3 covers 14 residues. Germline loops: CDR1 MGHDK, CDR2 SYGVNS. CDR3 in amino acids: CASSDPGSQGTQYF. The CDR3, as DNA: TGTGCCAGCAGTGATCCAGGGAGCCAAGGGACCCAGTACTTC.

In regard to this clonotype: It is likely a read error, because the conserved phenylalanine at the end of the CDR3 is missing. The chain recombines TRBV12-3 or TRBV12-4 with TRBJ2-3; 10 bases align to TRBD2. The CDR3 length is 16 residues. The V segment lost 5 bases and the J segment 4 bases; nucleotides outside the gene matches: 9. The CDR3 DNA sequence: TGTGCCAGCAGTCCCGCCCTAGCGGGAGCAGCAGATACGCAGTATTCT. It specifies CASSPALAGAADTQYS.

The CDR3 here is CSVVRAGGSSLGRTQQFF. The DNA of the CDR3 is TGCAGCGTTGTTCGGGCGGGAGGGTCGAGCCTTGGGAGAACCCAGCAGTTCTTC. This chain connects TRBV29-1 to TRBJ2-1, with 9 bases identical to TRBD2. Germline CDR1 SQVTM, CDR2 ANQGSEA. Trimming cost V 4 bases and J 11 bases; bases outside gene matches: 24. The CDR3 contains 18 residues.

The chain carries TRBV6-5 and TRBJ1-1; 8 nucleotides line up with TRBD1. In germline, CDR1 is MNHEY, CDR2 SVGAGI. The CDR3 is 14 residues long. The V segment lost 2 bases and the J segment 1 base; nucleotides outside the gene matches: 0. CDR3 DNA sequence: TGTGCCAGCAGTTACGGGACAGGGAACACTGAAGCTTTCTTT. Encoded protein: CASSYGTGNTEAFF.

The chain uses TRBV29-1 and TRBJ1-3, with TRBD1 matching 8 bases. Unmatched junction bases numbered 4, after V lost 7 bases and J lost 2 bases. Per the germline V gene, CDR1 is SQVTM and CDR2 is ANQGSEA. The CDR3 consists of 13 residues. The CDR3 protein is CSARTGPGNTIYF. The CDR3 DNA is TGCAGCGCCAGGACAGGGCCTGGAAACACCATATATTTT.

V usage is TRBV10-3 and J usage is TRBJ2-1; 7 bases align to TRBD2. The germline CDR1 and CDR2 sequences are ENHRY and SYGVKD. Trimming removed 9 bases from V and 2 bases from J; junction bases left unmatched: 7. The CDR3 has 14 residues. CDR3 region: CAISIAGAYNEQFF. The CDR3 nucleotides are TGTGCCATATCTATCGCGGGGGCCTACAATGAGCAGTTCTTC.

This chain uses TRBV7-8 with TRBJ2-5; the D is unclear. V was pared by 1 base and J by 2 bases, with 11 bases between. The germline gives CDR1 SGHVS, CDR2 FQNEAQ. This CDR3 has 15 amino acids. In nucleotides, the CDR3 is TGTGCCAGCAGCTTAGATCGGGCTAGGCAAGAGACCCAGTACTTC. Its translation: CASSLDRARQETQYF.

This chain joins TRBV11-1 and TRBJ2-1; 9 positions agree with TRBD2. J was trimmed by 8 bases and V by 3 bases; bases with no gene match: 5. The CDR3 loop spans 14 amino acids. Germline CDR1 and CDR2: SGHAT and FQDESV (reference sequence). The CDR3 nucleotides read TGTGCCAGCAGCTTTGGCGGGGGGGCAGATGAGCAGTTCTTC. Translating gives CASSFGGGADEQFF.

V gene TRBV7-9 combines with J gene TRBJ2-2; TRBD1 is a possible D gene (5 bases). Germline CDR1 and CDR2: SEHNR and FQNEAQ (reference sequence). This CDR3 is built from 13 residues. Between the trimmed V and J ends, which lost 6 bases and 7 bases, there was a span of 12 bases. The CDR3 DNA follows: TGTGCCAGCAGGGGAACAGGTTTCGGGGAGCTGTTTTTT. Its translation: CASRGTGFGELFF.

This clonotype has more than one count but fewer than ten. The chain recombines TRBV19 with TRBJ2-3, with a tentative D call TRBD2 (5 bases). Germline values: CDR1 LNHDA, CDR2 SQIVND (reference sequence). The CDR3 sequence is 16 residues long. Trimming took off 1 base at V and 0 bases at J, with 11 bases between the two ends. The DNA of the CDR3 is TGTGCCAGTAGTATAGTAGAGGGTGAAAGCACAGATACGCAGTATTTT. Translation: CASSIVEGESTDTQYF.

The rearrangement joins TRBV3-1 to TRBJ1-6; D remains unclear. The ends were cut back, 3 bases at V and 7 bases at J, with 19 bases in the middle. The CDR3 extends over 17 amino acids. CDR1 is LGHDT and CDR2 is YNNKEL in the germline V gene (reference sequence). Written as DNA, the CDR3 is TGTGCCAGCAGCCAGGATCACGGATGGAGGGTGAATTCACCCCTCCACTTT. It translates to CASSQDHGWRVNSPLHF. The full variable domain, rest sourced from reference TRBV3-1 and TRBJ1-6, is DTAVSQTPKYLVTQMGNDKSIKCEQNLGHDTMYWYKQDSKKFLKIMFSYNNKELIINETVPNRFSPKSPDKAHLNLHINSLELGDSAVYFCASSQDHGWRVNSPLHFGNGTRLTVT.

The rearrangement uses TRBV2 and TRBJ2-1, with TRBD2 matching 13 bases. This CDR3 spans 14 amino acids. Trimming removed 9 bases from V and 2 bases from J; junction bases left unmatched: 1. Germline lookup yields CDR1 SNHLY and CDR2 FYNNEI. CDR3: CARGTSGTYNEQFF. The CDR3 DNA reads TGTGCCAGAGGGACTAGCGGGACCTACAATGAGCAGTTCTTC. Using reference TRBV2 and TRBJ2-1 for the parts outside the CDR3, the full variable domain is EPEVTQTPSHQVTQMGQEVILRCVPISNHLYFYWYRQILGQKVEFLVSFYNNEISEKSEIFDDQFSVERPDGSNFTLKIRSTKLEDSAMYFCARGTSGTYNEQFFGPGTRLTVL.

CDR3 protein: CASSLVLTGANYGYTF. In DNA, the CDR3 is TGTGCCAGCAGCTTAGTCCTGACAGGAGCTAACTATGGCTACACCTTC. The chain combines TRBV2 with TRBJ1-2; D may be TRBD1 (6 bases). CDR3 length equals 16 residues. Germline-derived CDR1 and CDR2 are SNHLY and FYNNEI. V was trimmed by 6 bases and J by 0 bases, leaving 17 bases between them.

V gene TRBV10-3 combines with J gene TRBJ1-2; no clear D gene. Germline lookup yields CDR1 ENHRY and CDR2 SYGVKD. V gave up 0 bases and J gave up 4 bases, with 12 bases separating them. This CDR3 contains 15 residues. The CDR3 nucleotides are TGTGCCATCAGTGAGTCGACTCGACGGATCTATGGCTACACCTTC. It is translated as CAISESTRRIYGYTF.

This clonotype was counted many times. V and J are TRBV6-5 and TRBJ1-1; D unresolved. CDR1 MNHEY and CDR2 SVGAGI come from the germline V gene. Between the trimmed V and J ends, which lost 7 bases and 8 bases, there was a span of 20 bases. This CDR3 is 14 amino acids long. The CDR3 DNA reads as TGTGCCAGCACTTTACGGGTCGGGAGATCGGAAGCTTTCTTT. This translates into CASTLRVGRSEAFF.

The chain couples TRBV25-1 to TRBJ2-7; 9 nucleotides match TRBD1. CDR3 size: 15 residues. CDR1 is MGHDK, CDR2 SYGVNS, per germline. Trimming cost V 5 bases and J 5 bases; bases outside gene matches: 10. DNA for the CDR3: TGTGCCAGCAGTCTGGGACAGGGATCGTACAACGAGCAGTACTTC. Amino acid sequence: CASSLGQGSYNEQYF.